Only a few counts were recorded for the clone carrying this T cell receptor (beta chain). The antigen remains unidentified. Amplified regions were TCR beta CDR3 sequences from RNA transcripts. Carried out on the TCR CDR3, a first-round RT-PCR used the HTBI primer set. TCRdb processed the multiplex PCR reads anew with MiXCR; each CDR3 protein has one entry. The data show approximately 210,000 distinct CDR3 sequences, more than 15% seen once. The sample comes from a study of T cells in Graves' hyperthyroidism and ophthalmopathy. The study's findings and limits: Most thyroid clonotypes that were expanded above 0.001 also turned up in blood.

Germline CDR1 reads SGHDT; CDR2 reads YYEEEE. Trimming left V 6 bases short and J 1 base short, with 13 bases between. This CDR3 region has 14 residues. Hyperthyroidism had been newly diagnosed in patients aged 18 to 65, and its duration was under 2 months. Sample: blood. This chain links TRBV5-6 with TRBJ1-1; D is undetermined. The clonotype originates from a man over 45 with Graves' hyperthyroidism. The CDR3 spells CASNLLDENTEAFF. The CDR3 nucleotides are TGTGCCAGCAACCTCCTGGACGAGAACACTGAAGCTTTCTTT.